The rows below give T cell receptor beta chains drawn from one sample of a study of T-cell memory formation after mild COVID-19. TCRdb reanalysed the 5' RACE reads using MiXCR and keeps one entry per CDR3 protein. The sample lists fewer than 700,000 distinct CDR3 sequences, 20% to 25% occurring once. Sequencing was performed on PBMCs or a T cell subset sorted from them (not recorded which). These receptors were taken from an adult woman who had mild COVID-19 (a few samples of this study predate the infection). Cell type and time point are not known. Each CDR3 is given with its conserved first and last residue. Each record gives: V gene, J gene, D gene, clone size, CDR3 protein, CDR3 DNA. A D gene is named only where the DNA matches it firmly. The size entry is marked missing in some rows and otherwise reads once, few, many or a size class.

>TRBV9|TRBJ2-7|TRBD2|few
CASSVGGRAGEQYF
TGTGCCAGCAGCGTAGGCGGGAGGGCCGGAGAGCAGTACTTC
>TRBV5-1|TRBJ2-1|TRBD2|.
CASSLGPSGDNEQFF
TGCGCCAGCAGCTTGGGGCCTAGCGGAGACAATGAGCAGTTCTTC
>TRBV5-1|TRBJ1-1|TRBD1|.
CASSFGQGAETEAFF
TGCGCCAGCAGCTTCGGACAGGGGGCTGAAACTGAAGCTTTCTTT
>TRBV4-2|TRBJ1-1|.|.
CASSQDGIWTEAFF
TGTGCCAGCAGCCAAGACGGGATTTGGACTGAAGCTTTCTTT
>TRBV6-6|TRBJ2-7|TRBD2|.
CASSAPGGGHEQYF
TGTGCCAGCTCCGCGCCGGGGGGGGGCCACGAGCAGTACTTC
>TRBV27|TRBJ2-3|.|.
CASSLPGIGTDTQYF
TGTGCCAGCAGTTTACCAGGGATTGGCACAGATACGCAGTATTTT
>TRBV3-1|TRBJ1-6|TRBD1|.
CASTTGPSPLHF
TGTGCCAGCACGACAGGGCCTTCACCCCTCCACTTT
>TRBV5-5|TRBJ1-1|.|.
CASSLTGVEAFF
TGTGCCAGCAGCTTGACGGGGGTTGAAGCTTTCTTT
>TRBV7-9|TRBJ2-1|.|few
CASSLGTRKTNEQFF
TGTGCCAGCAGCTTAGGGACGAGGAAGACCAATGAGCAGTTCTTC
>TRBV4-1|TRBJ1-4|.|many
CASSKGGKKLFF
TGCGCCAGCAGCAAAGGAGGAAAAAAACTGTTTTTT
>TRBV9|TRBJ2-3|TRBD1|once
CASSANRGAATDTQYF
TGTGCCAGCAGCGCCAACAGGGGAGCCGCCACAGATACGCAGTATTTT
>TRBV6-5|TRBJ2-2|.|few
CASGGRLNTGELFF
TGTGCCAGCGGGGGACGGCTAAACACCGGGGAGCTGTTTTTT
>TRBV29-1|TRBJ2-1|.|.
CSVRGANSYNEQFF
TGCAGCGTCCGGGGCGCGAACTCCTACAATGAGCAGTTCTTC
>TRBV7-2|TRBJ2-7|TRBD1|many
CASSLASTGGRDEQYF
TGTGCCAGCAGCTTAGCGAGTACAGGGGGTCGAGACGAGCAGTACTTC
>TRBV7-2|TRBJ1-1|.|few
CASSLGNWATEAFF
TGTGCCAGCAGCTTAGGGAATTGGGCGACTGAAGCTTTCTTT
>TRBV7-2|TRBJ1-1|TRBD1|.
CASSKTGGSFSGTEAFF
TGTGCCAGCAGCAAGACAGGGGGCTCCTTCTCGGGCACTGAAGCTTTCTTT
>TRBV5-1|TRBJ2-3|.|few
CASSLPRARDTQYF
TGCGCCAGCAGCTTGCCCAGGGCAAGAGATACGCAGTATTTT
>TRBV20-1|TRBJ2-1|TRBD2|.
CSAIPGLAGPREQFF
TGCAGTGCTATCCCGGGACTAGCGGGGCCGCGTGAGCAGTTCTTC
>TRBV7-2|TRBJ2-7|TRBD1|.
CASSFDRAQYF
TGTGCCAGCAGCTTTGACAGGGCTCAGTACTTC
>TRBV7-6|TRBJ2-5|TRBD2|few
CASSLRVGGPMETQYF
TGTGCCAGCAGCTTAAGAGTGGGAGGGCCTATGGAGACCCAGTACTTC
>TRBV6-2/TRBV6-3|TRBJ2-7|TRBD2|.
CASTAVAGNSEQYF
TGTGCCAGCACGGCCGTAGCGGGAAACTCCGAGCAGTACTTC
>TRBV12-3/TRBV12-4|TRBJ2-1|.|.
CASSSATETSYNEQFF
TGTGCCAGCAGTTCCGCGACCGAAACATCCTACAATGAGCAGTTCTTC
>TRBV4-3|TRBJ2-7|.|many
CASSHDPGHPYEQYF
TGCGCCAGCAGCCACGATCCGGGACACCCTTACGAGCAGTACTTC
>TRBV5-6|TRBJ1-2|.|few
CASSSKGLPYGYTF
TGTGCCAGCAGCTCGAAAGGACTCCCCTATGGCTACACCTTC